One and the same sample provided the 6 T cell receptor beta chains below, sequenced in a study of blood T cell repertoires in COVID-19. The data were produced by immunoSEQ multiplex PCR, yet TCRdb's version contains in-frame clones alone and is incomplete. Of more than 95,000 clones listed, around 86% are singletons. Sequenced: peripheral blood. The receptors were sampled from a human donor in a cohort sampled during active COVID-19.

CDR3 region: CAISERAGNSYEQYF. The CDR3 DNA is TGTGCCATCAGTGAGAGGGCGGGGAACTCCTACGAGCAGTACTTC. The rearrangement joins TRBV10-3 to TRBJ2-7, with a possible D match to TRBD2 (6 bases). The CDR3 loop spans 15 amino acids. Between the trimmed V and J ends, which lost 2 bases and 0 bases, there was a span of 11 bases. Per the germline V gene, CDR1 is ENHRY and CDR2 is SYGVKD.

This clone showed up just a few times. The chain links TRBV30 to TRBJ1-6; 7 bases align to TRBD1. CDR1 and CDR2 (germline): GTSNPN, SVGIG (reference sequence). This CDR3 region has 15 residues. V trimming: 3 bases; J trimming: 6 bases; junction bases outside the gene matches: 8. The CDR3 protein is CAWSPGTVFNSPLHF. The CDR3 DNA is TGTGCCTGGAGCCCCGGGACAGTCTTTAATTCACCCCTCCACTTT. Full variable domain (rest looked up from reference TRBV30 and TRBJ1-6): SQTIHQWPATLVQPVGSPLSLECTVEGTSNPNLYWYRQAAGRGLQLLFYSVGIGQISSEVPQNLSASRPQDRQFILSSKKLLLSDSGFYLCAWSPGTVFNSPLHFGNGTRLTVT.

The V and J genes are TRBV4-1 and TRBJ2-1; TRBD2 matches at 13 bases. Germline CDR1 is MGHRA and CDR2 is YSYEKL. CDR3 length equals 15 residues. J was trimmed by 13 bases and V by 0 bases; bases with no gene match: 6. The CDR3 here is CASSQEELAGGGQFF. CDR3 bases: TGCGCCAGCAGCCAAGAGGAACTAGCGGGAGGGGGACAGTTCTTC.

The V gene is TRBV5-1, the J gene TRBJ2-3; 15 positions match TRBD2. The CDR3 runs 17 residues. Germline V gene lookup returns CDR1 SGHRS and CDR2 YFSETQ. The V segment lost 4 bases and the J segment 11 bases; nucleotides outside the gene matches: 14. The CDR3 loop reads CASSLNSRTSGRGGQYF. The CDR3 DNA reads TGCGCCAGCAGCCTCAACTCCCGGACTAGCGGGAGGGGGGGGCAGTATTTT. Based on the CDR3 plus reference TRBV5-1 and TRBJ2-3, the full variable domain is KAGVTQTPRYLIKTRGQQVTLSCSPISGHRSVSWYQQTPGQGLQFLFEYFSETQRNKGNFPGRFSGRQFSNSRSEMNVSTLELGDSALYLCASSLNSRTSGRGGQYFGPGTRLTVL.

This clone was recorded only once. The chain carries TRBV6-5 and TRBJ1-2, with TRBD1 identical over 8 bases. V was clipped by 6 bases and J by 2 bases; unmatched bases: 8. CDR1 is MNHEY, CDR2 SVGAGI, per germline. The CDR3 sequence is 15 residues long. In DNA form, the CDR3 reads TGTGCCAGCAGCCGAGGACAGGGTGTGAACTATGGCTACACCTTC. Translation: CASSRGQGVNYGYTF.

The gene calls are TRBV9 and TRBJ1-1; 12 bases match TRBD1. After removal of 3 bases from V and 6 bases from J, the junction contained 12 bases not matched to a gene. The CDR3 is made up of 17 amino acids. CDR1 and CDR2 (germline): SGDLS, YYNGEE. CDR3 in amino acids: CASSGVPGQGAKSEAFF. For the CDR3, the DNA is TGTGCCAGCAGCGGCGTCCCGGGACAGGGGGCGAAGTCTGAAGCTTTCTTT.